The clone carrying this T cell receptor (beta chain) was found once. The method was immunoSEQ multiplex PCR; TCRdb's version includes in-frame clones alone and lacks a portion of them. This repertoire shows 200,000 to 250,000 clones, roughly 88% found once; its top ten account for approximately 5.5%. This entry belongs to a study of blood T cell repertoires in COVID-19. On the study more broadly: Acute and convalescent COVID-19 samples came from the United States, Italy and Spain.

Trimming removed 4 bases at V and 5 bases at J, with 18 bases between. From germline, CDR1 is MDHEN and CDR2 SYDVKM. The CDR3 is made up of 17 amino acids. Seattle enrolled patients during active infection and tracked them longitudinally. The gene calls are TRBV28 and TRBJ1-6, with a possible D match to TRBD1 (6 bases). Sequencing input: peripheral blood. This receptor was obtained from a woman older than 75 with COVID-19, enrolled during active disease. The DNA for the CDR3 is TGTGCCAGCAGTTCGTCAGGACAGCCCACCCATAATTCACCCCTCCACTTT. Protein product: CASSSSGQPTHNSPLHF.